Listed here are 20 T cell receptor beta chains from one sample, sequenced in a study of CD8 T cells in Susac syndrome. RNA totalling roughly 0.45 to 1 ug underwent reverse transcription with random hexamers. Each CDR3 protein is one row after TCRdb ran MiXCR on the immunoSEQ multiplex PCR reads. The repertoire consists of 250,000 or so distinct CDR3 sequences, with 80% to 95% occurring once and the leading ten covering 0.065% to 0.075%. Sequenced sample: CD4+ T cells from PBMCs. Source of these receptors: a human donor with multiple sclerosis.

CDR3 nucleotides: TGTGCCAGCAGCCAAGGGTCCAGGGGGAATGAAAAACTGTTTTTT. Residues: CASSQGSRGNEKLFF. V gene TRBV14 combines with J gene TRBJ1-4; TRBD1 matches 7 bases. J was trimmed by 5 bases and V by 1 base; bases with no gene match: 4. Germline lookup yields CDR1 SGHDN and CDR2 FVKESK. CDR3 length: 15 residues.

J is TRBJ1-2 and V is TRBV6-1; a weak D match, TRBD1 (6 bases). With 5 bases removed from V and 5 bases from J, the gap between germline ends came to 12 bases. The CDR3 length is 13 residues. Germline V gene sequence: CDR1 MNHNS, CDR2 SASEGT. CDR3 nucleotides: TGTGCCAGCAGTCAAGACAGGCAGTATGGCTACACCTTC. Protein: CASSQDRQYGYTF.

The CDR3 loop reads CSVPDRGAWGNQPQHF. CDR3 in DNA: TGCAGCGTACCGGATCGGGGGGCTTGGGGCAATCAGCCCCAGCATTTT. The chain employs TRBV29-1 and TRBJ1-5; perhaps TRBD1 as D (6 bases). The CDR3 has 16 residues. V shed 6 bases and J shed 2 bases, with 20 bases lying between them. Germline assignment: CDR1 SQVTM and CDR2 ANQGSEA.

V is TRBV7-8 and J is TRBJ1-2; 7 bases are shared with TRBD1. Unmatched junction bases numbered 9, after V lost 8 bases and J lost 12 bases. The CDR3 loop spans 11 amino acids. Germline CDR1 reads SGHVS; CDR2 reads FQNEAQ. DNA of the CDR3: TGTGCCAGCGGATACCGGGACAGCAACACCTTC. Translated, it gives CASGYRDSNTF.

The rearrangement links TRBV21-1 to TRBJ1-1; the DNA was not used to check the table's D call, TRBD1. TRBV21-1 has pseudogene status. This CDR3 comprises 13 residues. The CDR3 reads CASSRDSDTEAFF. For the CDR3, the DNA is TGTGCCAGCTCCCGGGACAGCGACACTGAAGCTTTCTTT.

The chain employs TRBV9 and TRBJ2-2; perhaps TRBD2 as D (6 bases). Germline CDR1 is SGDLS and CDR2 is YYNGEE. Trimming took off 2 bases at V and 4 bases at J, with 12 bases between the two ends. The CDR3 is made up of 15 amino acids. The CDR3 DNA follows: TGTGCCAGCAGCGTGGAGGGAGGAATCACCGGGGAGCTGTTTTTT. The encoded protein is CASSVEGGITGELFF. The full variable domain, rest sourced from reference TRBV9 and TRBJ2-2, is DSGVTQTPKHLITATGQRVTLRCSPRSGDLSVYWYQQSLDQGLQFLIQYYNGEERAKGNILERFSAQQFPDLHSELNLSSLELGDSALYFCASSVEGGITGELFFGEGSRLTVL.

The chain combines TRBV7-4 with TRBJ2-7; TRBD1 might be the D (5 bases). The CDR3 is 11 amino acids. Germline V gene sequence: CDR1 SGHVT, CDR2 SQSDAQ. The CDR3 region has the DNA TGTCAACTATGTAGGGGCGACGAGCAGTACGTC. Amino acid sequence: CQLCRGDEQYV.

The CDR3 sequence is CASSLPGGVHNEQFF. The CDR3 nucleotides are TGTGCCAGCAGCCTCCCGGGGGGTGTCCACAATGAGCAGTTCTTC. The chain carries TRBV7-3 and TRBJ2-1; 7 bases agree with TRBD2. CDR3 length equals 15 residues. Germline CDR1 is SGHTA and CDR2 is FQGTGA. V trimming: 5 bases; J trimming: 5 bases; junction bases outside the gene matches: 9.

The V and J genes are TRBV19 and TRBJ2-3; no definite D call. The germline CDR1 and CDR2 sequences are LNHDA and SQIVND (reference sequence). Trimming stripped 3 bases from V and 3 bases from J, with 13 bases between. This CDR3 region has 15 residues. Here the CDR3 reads CASSMGSLGTDTQYF. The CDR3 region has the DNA TGTGCCAGTAGTATGGGTAGCCTGGGGACAGATACGCAGTATTTT.

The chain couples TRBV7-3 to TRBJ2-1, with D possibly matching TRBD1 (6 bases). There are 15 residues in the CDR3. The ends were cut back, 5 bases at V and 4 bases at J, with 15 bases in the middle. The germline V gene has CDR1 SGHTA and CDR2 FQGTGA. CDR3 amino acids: CASSPNPGEYNEQFF. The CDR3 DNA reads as TGTGCCAGCAGCCCCAACCCAGGGGAATACAATGAGCAGTTCTTC.

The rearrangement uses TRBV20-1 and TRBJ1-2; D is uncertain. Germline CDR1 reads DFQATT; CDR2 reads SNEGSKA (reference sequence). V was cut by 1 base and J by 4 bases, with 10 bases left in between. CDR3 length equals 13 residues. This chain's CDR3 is CSARVSVLYGYTF. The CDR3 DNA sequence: TGCAGTGCTAGAGTGTCGGTACTCTATGGCTACACCTTC.

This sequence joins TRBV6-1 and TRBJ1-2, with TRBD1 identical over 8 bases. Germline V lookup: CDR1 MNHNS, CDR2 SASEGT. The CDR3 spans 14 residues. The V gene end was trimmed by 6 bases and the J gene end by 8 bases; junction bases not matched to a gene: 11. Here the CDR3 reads CASRRLGTGVGYTF. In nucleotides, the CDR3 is TGTGCCAGCAGACGTTTAGGGACAGGTGTCGGCTACACCTTC.

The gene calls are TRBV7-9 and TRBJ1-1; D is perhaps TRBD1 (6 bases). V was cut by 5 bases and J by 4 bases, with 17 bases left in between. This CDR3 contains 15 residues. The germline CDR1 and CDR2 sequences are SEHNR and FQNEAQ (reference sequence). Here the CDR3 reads CASSRTGNAGTEAFF. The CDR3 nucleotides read TGTGCCAGCAGCCGAACAGGGAACGCAGGCACTGAAGCTTTCTTT.

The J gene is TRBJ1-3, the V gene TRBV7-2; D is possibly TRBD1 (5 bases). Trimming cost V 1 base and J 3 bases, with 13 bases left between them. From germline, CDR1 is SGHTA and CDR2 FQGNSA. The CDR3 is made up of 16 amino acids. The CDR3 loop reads CASSLVPLQGGNTIYF. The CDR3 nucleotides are TGTGCCAGCAGCTTAGTCCCCCTTCAGGGTGGAAACACCATATATTTT.

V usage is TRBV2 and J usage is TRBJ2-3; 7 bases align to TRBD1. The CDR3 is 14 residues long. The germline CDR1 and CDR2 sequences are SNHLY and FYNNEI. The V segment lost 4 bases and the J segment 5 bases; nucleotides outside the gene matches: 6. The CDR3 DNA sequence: TGTGCCAGCAGTGTGAGGGGGCAGCGAGATACGCAGTATTTT. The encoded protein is CASSVRGQRDTQYF. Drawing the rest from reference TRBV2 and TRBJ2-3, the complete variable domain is EPEVTQTPSHQVTQMGQEVILRCVPISNHLYFYWYRQILGQKVEFLVSFYNNEISEKSEIFDDQFSVERPDGSNFTLKIRSTKLEDSAMYFCASSVRGQRDTQYFGPGTRLTVL.

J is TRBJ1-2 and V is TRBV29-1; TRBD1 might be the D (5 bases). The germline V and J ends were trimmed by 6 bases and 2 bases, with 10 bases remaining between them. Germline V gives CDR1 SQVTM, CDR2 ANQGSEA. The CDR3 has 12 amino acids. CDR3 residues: CSVETANYGYTF. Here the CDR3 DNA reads TGCAGCGTCGAGACAGCGAACTATGGCTACACCTTC.

The CDR3 spells CASSPGQFNEKLFF. The CDR3 DNA reads TGCGCCAGCAGCCCGGGACAATTTAATGAAAAACTGTTTTTT. The rearrangement links TRBV5-1 to TRBJ1-4; D may be TRBD1 (6 bases). V lost 4 bases to trimming and J lost 4 bases, with 11 bases between them. CDR3 length: 14 amino acids. The V gene's germline CDR1 is SGHRS and CDR2 YFSETQ.

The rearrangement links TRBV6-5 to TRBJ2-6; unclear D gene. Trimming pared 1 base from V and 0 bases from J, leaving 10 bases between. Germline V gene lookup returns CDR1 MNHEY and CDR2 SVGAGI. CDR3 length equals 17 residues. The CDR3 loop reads CASSYFGQSSGANVLTF. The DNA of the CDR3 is TGTGCCAGCAGTTACTTTGGGCAGAGCTCTGGGGCCAACGTCCTGACTTTC.

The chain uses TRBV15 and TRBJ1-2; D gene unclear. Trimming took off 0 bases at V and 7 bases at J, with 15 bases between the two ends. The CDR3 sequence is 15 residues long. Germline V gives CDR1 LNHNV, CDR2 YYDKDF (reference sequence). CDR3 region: CATSRDVAPASGYTF. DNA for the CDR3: TGTGCCACCAGCAGAGATGTGGCCCCCGCTAGTGGCTACACCTTC.

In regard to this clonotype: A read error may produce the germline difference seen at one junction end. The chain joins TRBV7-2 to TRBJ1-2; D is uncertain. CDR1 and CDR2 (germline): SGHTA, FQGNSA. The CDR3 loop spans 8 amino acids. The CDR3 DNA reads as TGTGCCAGCAGCTCCTCCATCTTC. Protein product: CASSSSIF.